Following are 2 T cell receptor beta chains from one sample sequenced in a study of blood T cells in healthy people across ages. The second PCR ran about 6 to 12 cycles with a sample-barcoded 5' primer and J-beta primers. TCRdb analysed the 5' RACE reads with MiXCR anew, one entry per CDR3 protein. This sample has around 990,000 distinct CDR3 sequences; approximately 26% occur once, and the top ten carry around 0.75%. These data are also associated with another study on T cells of mothers and their children.

The specimen sequenced was blood. Receptors were obtained from a girl aged 2 to 10 in good health.

CDR3 sequence: CASSLVVDTDTQYF. DNA of the CDR3: TGTGCCAGCAGCTTGGTGGTTGACACAGATACGCAGTATTTT. V usage is TRBV5-6 and J usage is TRBJ2-3; D remains unclear. The CDR3 sequence is 14 residues long. V was shortened by 0 bases and J by 2 bases, with 7 bases between the two germline ends. CDR1 is SGHDT and CDR2 is YYEEEE in the germline V gene.

This clonotype was seen more than once but under ten times. V usage is TRBV10-3 and J usage is TRBJ2-1, with 9 nucleotides matching TRBD1. The CDR3 spans 16 residues. Per germline, CDR1 ENHRY and CDR2 SYGVKD. Trimming took 5 bases from V and 4 from J; bases not matched to a gene: 9. This CDR3 reads CAISRAGQGQYNEQFF. In DNA form, the CDR3 reads TGTGCCATCAGTCGCGCGGGACAGGGCCAATACAATGAGCAGTTCTTC.